The 19 T cell receptor beta chains presented below share a single source sample, sequenced in a study of tumor-infiltrating lymphocytes in localized non-small cell lung cancer. Only in-frame clones appear in the TCRdb table, and some are missing; sequencing was by immunoSEQ multiplex PCR. The sample records approximately 17,000 clones, about four fifths being singletons. Sequencing was carried out using lung tumor tissue. The receptors stem from a human donor with non-small cell lung cancer.

The chain employs TRBV10-3 and TRBJ2-3, with TRBD2 matching over 8 bases. V dropped 0 bases and J dropped 1; count of bases not matched to a gene: 12. This CDR3 comprises 19 residues. CDR1 and CDR2 from the germline V gene are ENHRY and SYGVKD. CDR3 in amino acids: CAISESVPPTSGRTDTQYF. The CDR3 DNA is TGTGCCATCAGTGAGTCCGTCCCGCCTACTAGCGGTCGCACAGATACGCAGTATTTT.

As DNA, the CDR3 is TGCGCCAGCAGCTTTTGGCGGAACACTGAAGCTTTCTTT. Its protein product is CASSFWRNTEAFF. The genes are TRBV5-1 and TRBJ1-1; the D is unclear. CDR3 length: 13 amino acids. CDR1 is SGHRS and CDR2 is YFSETQ in the germline V gene. The V gene lost 2 bases and the J gene lost 1 base, with 6 bases spanning the gap.

The V gene is TRBV5-1, the J gene TRBJ2-1, with TRBD2 matching 14 bases. Germline V gene sequence: CDR1 SGHRS, CDR2 YFSETQ. The CDR3 loop spans 16 amino acids. With 4 bases clipped from V and 9 bases from J, the junction kept 9 bases outside the gene matches. The CDR3 DNA reads as TGCGCCAGCAGCGAGGGACTAGCGGGAGTCTATAGTGAGCAGTTCTTC. This codes for CASSEGLAGVYSEQFF.

This clone was seen once. This chain joins TRBV13 and TRBJ1-1; D is ambiguous. The CDR3 extends over 13 amino acids. Germline V gene sequence: CDR1 PRHDT, CDR2 FYEKMQ (reference sequence). The V end was cut by 2 bases, the J end by 1 base, with 5 bases between. CDR3 amino acids: CASSLYTNTEAFF. The CDR3 DNA sequence: TGTGCCAGCAGCTTATATACGAACACTGAAGCTTTCTTT.

The chain links TRBV5-1 to TRBJ2-3; TRBD1 is a possible D gene (6 bases). V was cut by 2 bases and J by 3 bases, with 10 bases left in between. The CDR3 extends over 14 amino acids. From germline, CDR1 is SGHRS and CDR2 YFSETQ. CDR3 in amino acids: CASSLRQGTDTQYF. Written as DNA, the CDR3 is TGCGCCAGCAGCTTAAGGCAGGGGACAGATACGCAGTATTTT.

The chain joins TRBV7-9 to TRBJ1-5, with D perhaps matching TRBD1 (5 bases). CDR1 SEHNR and CDR2 FQNEAQ come from the germline V gene (reference sequence). This CDR3 comprises 13 residues. The ends were cut back, 3 bases at V and 4 bases at J, with 7 bases in the middle. CDR3 region: CASSLGVNQPQHF. The CDR3 nucleotides are TGTGCCAGCAGCTTGGGGGTTAATCAGCCCCAGCATTTT. Drawing the rest from reference TRBV7-9 and TRBJ1-5, the complete variable domain is DTGVSQNPRHKITKRGQNVTFRCDPISEHNRLYWYRQTLGQGPEFLTYFQNEAQLEKSRLLSDRFSAERPKGSFSTLEIQRTEQGDSAMYLCASSLGVNQPQHFGDGTRLSIL.

The chain employs TRBV5-1 and TRBJ2-5; a possible D gene is TRBD2 (7 bases). Germline V gene lookup returns CDR1 SGHRS and CDR2 YFSETQ. This CDR3 is built from 16 residues. The V gene lost 1 base and the J gene lost 1 base, with 14 bases spanning the gap. CDR3 sequence reads: CASSLLGGGIQETQYF. The CDR3 DNA reads as TGCGCCAGCAGCTTGTTAGGGGGGGGTATCCAAGAGACCCAGTACTTC.

V and J are TRBV30 and TRBJ1-5; no clear D. The CDR3 totals 13 residues. The germline V and J ends were trimmed by 2 bases and 2 bases, with 7 bases remaining between them. Looked up from germline, CDR1 is GTSNPN and CDR2 is SVGIG (reference sequence). CDR3 coding DNA: TGTGCCTGGAGTCCGGCAGGCAATCAGCCCCAGCATTTT. As protein: CAWSPAGNQPQHF.

The chain carries TRBV5-4 and TRBJ2-7; D ambiguous. Looked up from germline, CDR1 is SGHNT and CDR2 is YYREEE (reference sequence). This CDR3 is built from 12 residues. Trimming removed 0 bases from V and 4 bases from J, with 5 bases in between. DNA of the CDR3: TGTGCCAGCAGCTTGGATGGATACGAGCAGTACTTC. This sequence encodes CASSLDGYEQYF.

The rearrangement uses TRBV9 and TRBJ2-6, with 7 positions matching TRBD2. Per the germline V gene, CDR1 is SGDLS and CDR2 is YYNGEE. CDR3 length: 21 amino acids. With V trimmed by 0 bases and J by 1 base, 16 bases remained unmatched. CDR3 loop: CASSVDAREVVAGSGANVLTF. As DNA, the CDR3 is TGTGCCAGCAGCGTAGATGCCAGGGAGGTGGTAGCGGGTTCTGGGGCCAACGTCCTGACTTTC.

V gene TRBV2 combines with J gene TRBJ1-6; D gene unclear. The CDR3 contains 15 residues. Germline V gives CDR1 SNHLY, CDR2 FYNNEI. Trimming removed 7 bases from V and 0 bases from J, with 10 bases in between. In DNA, the CDR3 is TGTGCCAGCACCGAGAAGAGCTCCTATAATTCACCCCTCCACTTT. This gives the protein CASTEKSSYNSPLHF.

The gene calls are TRBV7-3 and TRBJ1-1, with 8 bases matching TRBD1. The CDR3 spans 15 residues. Trimming removed 4 bases from V and 4 bases from J; junction bases left unmatched: 8. Germline values: CDR1 SGHTA, CDR2 FQGTGA. CDR3 residues: CASSSTGGVGTEAFF. DNA for the CDR3: TGTGCCAGCAGCTCTACAGGGGGGGTAGGCACTGAAGCTTTCTTT.

J is TRBJ2-5 and V is TRBV21-1; TRBD2 is taken as the D call from the table, unchecked against the DNA. TRBV21-1 is described as a pseudogene. The CDR3 is made up of 12 amino acids. CDR3 protein: CASSREEETQYF. The CDR3 DNA reads TGTGCCAGCAGCAGGGAGGAGGAGACCCAGTACTTC.

This clone has more than one count but fewer than ten. The gene calls are TRBV18 and TRBJ1-5; 8 bases agree with TRBD1. V shed 1 base and J 7 bases; nucleotides not matched to a gene: 9. The germline gives CDR1 KGHSH, CDR2 LQKENI. This CDR3 contains 16 residues. CDR3 sequence: CASSPRRKQGEQPQHF. CDR3 sequence (DNA): TGTGCCAGCTCACCACGGCGGAAACAGGGGGAGCAGCCCCAGCATTTT.

The chain combines TRBV19 with TRBJ2-7, with 10 bases aligning to TRBD2. This CDR3 has 16 amino acids. With 5 bases clipped from V and 6 bases from J, the junction kept 13 bases outside the gene matches. Germline values: CDR1 LNHDA, CDR2 SQIVND (reference sequence). The CDR3 DNA is TGTGCCAGTAGTCCTACTAGGACTAGCGGCGGATCCGAGCAGTACTTC. Amino acid sequence: CASSPTRTSGGSEQYF. Variable domain in full (rest from reference TRBV19 and TRBJ2-7): DGGITQSPKYLFRKEGQNVTLSCEQNLNHDAMYWYRQDPGQGLRLIYYSQIVNDFQKGDIAEGYSVSREKKESFPLTVTSAQKNPTAFYLCASSPTRTSGGSEQYFGPGTRLTVT.

This clone has a handful of counts. CDR3 residues: CASSDLWLATGGNEKLFF. As DNA, the CDR3 is TGTGCCAGCAGTGACTTGTGGTTAGCGACAGGGGGTAATGAAAAACTGTTTTTT. The gene calls are TRBV6-1 and TRBJ1-4; 9 bases match TRBD1. Germline-derived CDR1 and CDR2 are MNHNS and SASEGT. The ends lost 3 bases at V and 4 bases at J; junction bases unmatched: 12. The CDR3 runs 18 residues.

The genes are TRBV6-5 and TRBJ2-7; 7 nucleotides line up with TRBD2. With V trimmed by 1 base and J by 6 bases, 12 bases remained unmatched. This CDR3 is built from 16 residues. CDR1 is MNHEY and CDR2 is SVGAGI in the germline V gene. CDR3 DNA: TGTGCCAGCAGTTACTTCTTGGACTTCCCGGGGGGCGAGCAGTACTTC. Protein sequence: CASSYFLDFPGGEQYF.

This rearrangement joins TRBV10-3 to TRBJ1-3; no definite D call. Looked up from germline, CDR1 is ENHRY and CDR2 is SYGVKD. V shed 5 bases and J shed 0 bases, with 8 bases lying between them. The CDR3 spans 14 residues. CDR3 coding DNA: TGTGCCATCAGTAACATGGCCTCTGGAAACACCATATATTTT. Encoded protein: CAISNMASGNTIYF.

CDR3 DNA: TGCGCCAGCAGCAATGGGGGGATTGGGAACACTGAAGCTTTCTTT. Translated: CASSNGGIGNTEAFF. The chain couples TRBV5-1 to TRBJ1-1, with D possibly TRBD1 on 5 matching bases. Looked up from germline, CDR1 is SGHRS and CDR2 is YFSETQ. The CDR3 spans 15 residues. V was shortened by 4 bases and J by 1 base, with 14 bases between the two germline ends. The variable domain in full, completed from reference TRBV5-1 and TRBJ1-1, reads KAGVTQTPRYLIKTRGQQVTLSCSPISGHRSVSWYQQTPGQGLQFLFEYFSETQRNKGNFPGRFSGRQFSNSRSEMNVSTLELGDSALYLCASSNGGIGNTEAFFGQGTRLTVV.